The TCR beta chain described here comes from a study of vaccination and CD4 T cells after COVID-19. The CDR3 totals 13 residues. Between the trimmed V and J ends, which lost 8 bases and 4 bases, there was a span of 15 bases. Germline CDR1 reads MDHEN; CDR2 reads SYDVKM. On this clonotype itself: No antigen is known for it.

Once obtained from cultured CD4+ T cells, the DNA was sequenced using the Oncomine TCR Beta short-read assay. Via MiXCR, TCRdb re-called the PCR reads, giving one row per CDR3 protein. This table has approximately 18,000 distinct CDR3 sequences, 43% appearing once. The treatment is: approximately 9-day PBMC culture with coronavirus spike peptide pools or control peptides (ViraFEST assay). The chain employs TRBV28 and TRBJ2-7, with D unclear. The TCR sequence derives from a human donor who had recovered from COVID-19. Sequencing was performed on CD4+ T cells from blood, cultured in vitro, taken after SARS-CoV-2 vaccination. The CDR3: CASQSLRRYEQYF. The CDR3 bases are TGTGCCAGCCAGTCTTTGCGGAGATACGAGCAGTACTTC.